The 5 T cell receptor beta chains listed next were all sequenced from one sample in a study of beta chain features in type 1 diabetes. As every portion of the isolated RNA was reverse transcribed, the sequencing read expressed TCRB transcripts. Clones were sequenced by immunoSEQ multiplex PCR, and TCRdb holds only the in-frame ones, with some missing. There are 300,000 to 350,000 clones in the sample; about 18% occur only once, and about 0.044% lies in the top ten. Sequencing was performed on naive CD4+ T cells from blood. These receptors came from a woman between 18 and 29 years old in good health.

The V call is TRBV29-1, the J call TRBJ2-7; TRBD1 aligns across 7 bases. The germline V gene encodes CDR1 SQVTM and CDR2 ANQGSEA. The CDR3 length is 13 residues. The V segment lost 4 bases and the J segment 3 bases; nucleotides outside the gene matches: 6. CDR3 sequence reads: CSVVPGQNYEQYF. In nucleotides, the CDR3 is TGCAGCGTTGTGCCGGGACAGAACTACGAGCAGTACTTC.

This clone was observed a handful of times. This chain connects TRBV7-8 to TRBJ1-2, with 8 bases fitting TRBD1. Germline loops: CDR1 SGHVS, CDR2 FQNEAQ. With 1 base clipped from V and 3 bases from J, the junction kept 4 bases outside the gene matches. The CDR3 totals 15 residues. CDR3 sequence: CASSLGGQEYYGYTF. CDR3 in DNA: TGTGCCAGCAGCTTAGGGGGACAGGAGTACTATGGCTACACCTTC.

This chain links TRBV9 with TRBJ2-3, with D uncertain. Germline V gene lookup returns CDR1 SGDLS and CDR2 YYNGEE. The CDR3 has 14 amino acids. The ends were cut back, 0 bases at V and 3 bases at J, with 8 bases in the middle. CDR3 coding DNA: TGTGCCAGCAGCGTAGAGCCAACGACAGATACGCAGTATTTT. It is translated as CASSVEPTTDTQYF.

There are a few counts of this clone. The chain has TRBV2 and TRBJ1-2; 10 nucleotides match TRBD1. CDR1 and CDR2 (germline): SNHLY, FYNNEI. The CDR3 is 14 residues long. The V and J ends lost 8 bases and 6 bases, in that order; junction bases with no gene match: 9. CDR3 region: CASWRDRGFDGYTF. The DNA for the CDR3 is TGTGCCAGCTGGAGGGACAGGGGATTCGATGGCTACACCTTC.

V gene TRBV5-1 combines with J gene TRBJ2-7; 13 bases align to TRBD2. CDR3 length equals 16 residues. V gave up 4 bases and J gave up 3 bases; unmatched junction bases: 7. Germline V CDR1 and CDR2: SGHRS, YFSETQ. The CDR3 is CASSTGLAGELYEQYF. The CDR3 DNA sequence: TGCGCCAGCAGCACCGGACTAGCGGGAGAGCTCTACGAGCAGTACTTC.